A selection of T cell receptor beta chains follows, all from one sample in a study of T cells after yellow fever vaccination. TCRdb reanalysed the 5' RACE reads using MiXCR and keeps one entry per CDR3 protein. The top ten clones hold under 0.8% of a sample with 140,000 to 150,000 distinct CDR3 sequences, more than 6.5% of them seen once. The specimen was CD4+ T cells sorted from PBMCs, collected 10 days after the yellow fever booster vaccination. These receptors were taken from a man aged 25-45 years who received the YFV17D yellow fever vaccine. Both conserved end residues are part of each CDR3. Clone size is not always given. Where it is, it says once, few, many or a class for expanded clones.

abundance | len | v_gene | CDR3aa
many | 16 | TRBV4-2 | CASRGGQGISTGELFF
many | 11 | TRBV7-2 | CASGRNYEQYF
- | 15 | TRBV5-1 | CASSSGGGVPYEQYF
few | 17 | TRBV20-1 | CSASTSGRYGSTDTQYF
many | 16 | TRBV5-4 | CASSSRASSMNTEAFF
many | 13 | TRBV12-5 | CASGLSGIQPQHF
many | 16 | TRBV7-3 | CASSFGAGGSYNEQFF
many | 13 | TRBV12-3/TRBV12-4 | CASSPHDRGEQYF
many | 14 | TRBV9 | CASSAAGRNTEAFF
many | 13 | TRBV7-2 | CATASSFGETQYF
few | 15 | TRBV3-1 | CASSPGSVSYNEQFF
many | 15 | TRBV4-3 | CASSRTTGNVAEAFF
many | 16 | TRBV4-3 | CASSHQTSGVNNEQFF
many | 15 | TRBV20-1 | CSARRGGQANTEAFF
many | 14 | TRBV20-1 | CSAKGRASSYEQYF
few | 15 | TRBV20-1 | CSAIRTSGRHYEQYF
many | 16 | TRBV5-5 | CASSVGLAGGLETQYF
few | 11 | TRBV10-3 | CPISLMGEQFF
many | 14 | TRBV28 | CASSSRESTDTQYF
many | 13 | TRBV7-2 | CASLRGWQETQYF
many | 14 | TRBV12-3/TRBV12-4 | CASTGPPNTGELFF
many | 12 | TRBV21-1 | CASVQGSETQYF
many | 14 | TRBV5-1 | CASSLRGEFDGYTF
many | 14 | TRBV6-2/TRBV6-3 | CASSKGRYYNEQFF
- | 14 | TRBV29-1 | CSVSNRVDNEKLFF
few | 15 | TRBV4-3 | CASSQPTVHRDGYTF
many | 12 | TRBV29-1 | CSVERTSGGYTF
few | 14 | TRBV7-2 | CASSWYSLEHEQYF
many | 13 | TRBV4-1 | CASSQGRTQELFF
many | 15 | TRBV20-1 | CSASPPDRATDTQYF
many | 16 | TRBV6-5 | CASSYGGGHMNTEAFF
few | 16 | TRBV5-6 | CASSLGGRSRTDTQYF
few | 16 | TRBV24-1 | CATSETAGTVNNEQFF
- | 14 | TRBV12-3/TRBV12-4 | CASSLGGVFDEQYF
many | 13 | TRBV2 | CASSGDRGAEQYF
many | 15 | TRBV12-5 | CAGTSRDRGSDTQYF
many | 15 | TRBV28 | CASSFSEQGTDTQYF
- | 14 | TRBV27 | CASRSGVTNEKLFF
few | 12 | TRBV18 | CASSPDYYEQYF
many | 16 | TRBV7-9 | CASSLNRGGYTDTQYF
many | 14 | TRBV7-2 | CASSYDGANYGYTF
many | 14 | TRBV15 | CATSFRRLAPEQYF
many | 15 | TRBV29-1 | CSVDRTGGNLDTQYF
many | 11 | TRBV3-1 | CASSQTNEQFF
- | 13 | TRBV18 | CASSPTPGQPFTF
many | 15 | TRBV2 | CASSEADSGIQPQHF
many | 12 | TRBV12-3/TRBV12-4 | CASGTRTGELFF
many | 16 | TRBV28 | CASSLPLAVDTGELFF
- | 12 | TRBV2 | CASTRRGETQYF